This is a list of T cell receptor beta chains from one sample in a study of T-cell reconstitution after alpha-beta-depleted transplantation in children. TCRdb used MiXCR to reprocess the PCR reads, holding one entry per CDR3 protein. The sample holds 250,000 to 400,000 distinct CDR3 sequences, approximately 23% seen once. The sample in question was PBMCs, mostly from graft donor cells, obtained 180 days after TCRalphabeta/CD19-depleted stem cell transplant. The receptors were sampled from a male patient younger than 18 who had a stem cell transplant for acute lymphoblastic leukemia, so the T cells may come from the graft donor. The CDR3 runs from the conserved cysteine through the conserved F or W. D genes are given only for firm matches. Clone size, where shown, is once, few, many, or a class for clones that have expanded.

>few|TRBD2|TRBV7-3|TRBJ2-1
CASSFSGRDSYNEQFF
TGTGCCAGCAGCTTTAGCGGGAGGGACTCCTACAATGAGCAGTTCTTC
>few|-|TRBV24-1|TRBJ2-5
CATSDFWGETQYF
TGTGCCACCAGTGATTTTTGGGGAGAGACCCAGTACTTC
>-|-|TRBV6-1|TRBJ2-3
CASSDRERGDTQYF
TGTGCCAGCAGTGATCGGGAGAGGGGAGATACGCAGTATTTT
>-|-|TRBV2|TRBJ2-7
CASRTPQRGTYEQYF
TGTGCCAGCAGAACCCCCCAGAGGGGAACCTACGAGCAGTACTTC
>-|TRBD2|TRBV5-1|TRBJ2-1
CASSPGTNGEQFF
TGCGCCAGCAGCCCGGGGACTAATGGTGAGCAGTTCTTC
>-|TRBD2|TRBV5-1|TRBJ2-1
CASSRNKLAGEWNEQFF
TGCGCCAGCAGCCGTAATAAACTAGCGGGAGAATGGAATGAGCAGTTCTTC
>-|-|TRBV7-2|TRBJ2-7
CASSLRGSLYEQYF
TGTGCCAGCAGCTTAAGGGGTTCGCTTTACGAGCAGTACTTC
>-|TRBD1|TRBV6-1|TRBJ1-2
CASRELQGANYGYTF
TGTGCCAGCAGGGAACTACAGGGGGCAAACTATGGCTACACCTTC
>-|TRBD1|TRBV5-6|TRBJ1-3
CASSWTGRANTIYF
TGTGCCAGCAGCTGGACAGGGAGGGCAAACACCATATATTTT
>-|-|TRBV5-1|TRBJ2-5
CASSLERQETQYF
TGCGCCAGCAGCTTGGAAAGGCAAGAGACCCAGTACTTC
>few|TRBD2|TRBV20-1|TRBJ2-3
CSAGGKLAGNTDTQYF
TGCAGTGCTGGAGGGAAGTTAGCGGGGAACACAGATACGCAGTATTTT
>few|-|TRBV20-1|TRBJ1-2
CSAEAFTNYGYTF
TGCAGTGCTGAGGCATTCACTAACTATGGCTACACCTTC
>few|TRBD2|TRBV6-6|TRBJ2-7
CASTQRDSYEQYF
TGTGCCAGCACCCAGCGGGACTCCTACGAGCAGTACTTC
>few|-|TRBV9|TRBJ2-3
CASSTQGGLTDTQYF
TGTGCCAGCAGCACCCAGGGGGGCCTCACAGATACGCAGTATTTT
>few|TRBD1|TRBV4-1|TRBJ1-5
CASSLEGNGQGNQPQHF
TGCGCCAGCAGCCTAGAAGGTAACGGACAGGGGAATCAGCCCCAGCATTTT
>-|-|TRBV20-1|TRBJ2-1
CSLGGLGNEQFF
TGCAGCCTAGGGGGGCTCGGAAATGAGCAGTTCTTC
>-|-|TRBV4-1|TRBJ2-2
CASSQGNRGTGELLF
TGCGCCAGCAGCCAAGGAAACAGAGGGACCGGGGAGCTGCTTTTT
>-|-|TRBV6-1|TRBJ2-1
CASRGVGARLREQFF
TGTGCCAGCAGGGGAGTGGGGGCGCGACTTCGTGAGCAGTTCTTC
>few|TRBD2|TRBV20-1|TRBJ2-3
CSARVRLAGRTDTQYF
TGCAGTGCTAGAGTCCGGCTAGCGGGACGCACAGATACGCAGTATTTT
>-|-|TRBV7-6|TRBJ1-4
CASSSPALATNEKLFF
TGTGCCAGCAGCTCACCCGCACTCGCAACTAATGAAAAACTGTTTTTT
>-|TRBD2|TRBV10-3|TRBJ2-5
CATGRREGETQYF
TGTGCCACCGGGAGACGGGAGGGGGAGACCCAGTACTTC
>many|-|TRBV5-1|TRBJ2-1
CASSSGYSTYNEQFF
TGCGCCAGCAGCTCGGGCTACTCCACTTACAATGAGCAGTTCTTC
>-|-|TRBV14|TRBJ2-1
CASSPGISYNEQFF
TGTGCCAGCAGTCCAGGCATCTCCTACAATGAGCAGTTCTTC
>-|-|TRBV9|TRBJ2-1
CASSVGEAVEQFF
TGTGCCAGCAGCGTAGGTGAGGCGGTTGAGCAGTTCTTC
>-|TRBD2|TRBV3-1|TRBJ2-3
CASRQLAGPTDTQYF
TGTGCCAGCAGACAACTAGCGGGGCCCACAGATACGCAGTATTTT
>-|-|TRBV20-1|TRBJ2-7
CSASRRGDSYEQYF
TGCAGTGCTAGTCGGCGGGGTGACTCCTACGAGCAGTACTTC
>few|TRBD2|TRBV5-1|TRBJ2-2
CASSWTSGSNTGELFF
TGCGCCAGCAGCTGGACTAGCGGGAGTAACACCGGGGAGCTGTTTTTT
>-|TRBD2|TRBV7-6|TRBJ2-3
CASSLLAGGPGTDTQYF
TGTGCCAGCAGCTTACTAGCGGGAGGGCCGGGCACAGATACGCAGTATTTT
>-|TRBD2|TRBV9|TRBJ2-1
CASSTSGRDHEQFF
TGTGCCAGCAGTACTAGCGGGAGGGACCATGAGCAGTTCTTC
>-|-|TRBV20-1|TRBJ2-1
CSASDSLLSYNEQFF
TGCAGTGCTAGTGACTCATTACTTTCCTACAATGAGCAGTTCTTC
>many|-|TRBV12-3/TRBV12-4|TRBJ2-3
CASSLGGGSPDTQYF
TGTGCCAGCAGTCTAGGAGGGGGCTCGCCAGATACGCAGTATTTT
>-|-|TRBV4-1|TRBJ2-2
CASTLRANTGELFF
TGCGCCAGCACCCTGAGGGCGAACACCGGGGAGCTGTTTTTT
>-|-|TRBV9|TRBJ1-6
CASTTTGSYNSPLHF
TGTGCCAGCACCACCACAGGGTCCTATAATTCACCCCTCCACTTT
>-|-|TRBV5-1|TRBJ1-5
CASSLGPTEEHQPQHF
TGCGCCAGCAGCTTGGGACCTACGGAAGAACATCAGCCCCAGCATTTT
>-|TRBD2|TRBV11-1|TRBJ2-1
CASSLLAGGGSYNEQFF
TGTGCCAGCAGCTTATTGGCGGGAGGGGGCTCCTACAATGAGCAGTTCTTC
>once|-|TRBV11-2|TRBJ2-1
CASSSAIEQFF
TGTGCCAGCAGCTCCGCCATAGAGCAGTTCTTC
>few|TRBD2|TRBV12-3/TRBV12-4|TRBJ2-7
CASSLKASGRPEQYF
TGTGCCAGCAGTTTAAAGGCTAGCGGGAGGCCCGAGCAGTACTTC
>-|-|TRBV12-3/TRBV12-4|TRBJ2-5
CASTETGQETQYF
TGTGCCAGCACCGAGACAGGTCAAGAGACCCAGTACTTC